Described below is a single T cell receptor beta chain sequence and its context. Its antigen target is currently unknown. No qualities accompany the bases; no much larger clone lies one base away. This entry belongs to a study of blood T cell repertoires in COVID-19 (dated by TCRdb to the early 2020s). As for the study more broadly: Samples from collaborators originated in the United States, Italy and Spain and spanned both the acute and convalescent phases of COVID-19. The prospective study material was composed of cDNA or gDNA derived from T cells, B-cell-depleted T cells, or PBMCs. Subjects who had been exposed to COVID-19, were actively infected with it, or had recovered from it provided the deeply sampled blood TCRbeta repertoires that made up the dataset. The repertoires were released in a freely available public database meant as a resource for research on the immune response to SARS-CoV-2. The samples were drawn from the first 160 participants of the ongoing ImmuneRACE study and from some 1,300 subjects provided by 6 global collaborators. Sample metadata almost always included a de-identified subject ID, COVID-19 status, age in years and sex. Where available, HLA class I and class II types were taken from metadata supplied by the sample provider and were not determined by assay-based typing.

TCRbeta CDR3 regions were amplified from genomic DNA using the immunoSEQ Assay, a bias-controlled multiplex PCR. In the original analysis: The number of nucleated cells in each sample was estimated from the amplification of reference gene primers within the assay. To quantify the absolute abundance of each unique TCRbeta CDR3 rearrangement, sequence reads were collapsed and filtered. For each sample, productive Simpson clonality was calculated as the square root of Simpson's diversity index across productive rearrangements. TCRdb carries this immuneACCESS record with in-frame sequences only. Its versions omit some clonotypes, under half of them owing to an unresolved V gene in the studies checked, with the rest unexplained. V and J calls and clone size are given by that table; D and trimming were obtained from the DNA. Recorded for this sample are more than 130,000 clones; 84% of them occurred a single time. The ten largest clones take up roughly 6.5% of the sample.

From its cysteine to its phenylalanine, the CDR3 spans 18 amino acids. The CDR3 DNA has 54 bases and is translated from base 1. CDR1 and CDR2 (SGHDN, FVKESK) derive from the germline V gene. For this chain, trimming is 1 base at the V end and 10 bases at the J end, and the number of junction bases without a gene match is 18. The collaborating institutions used their own protocols to collect whole blood in K2EDTA tubes. Collaborator samples were shipped for TCRbeta analysis as frozen whole blood, isolated PBMCs, or DNA extracted from either sample type. Overall study outcomes, separate from this receptor: Clinical and demographic metadata were provided uncurated, with the amount varying by source and participant.

The receptor was derived from a human donor in a cohort sampled during active COVID-19. Material: peripheral blood. The sequence links TRBV14 to TRBJ1-4; TRBD1 fits 7 bases in the junction. CDR3 protein: CASSQAGDRTGLGRKLFF. The DNA sequence is given as TGTGCCAGCAGCCAAGCCGGGGACAGAACAGGACTCGGCCGAAAACTGTTTTTT.